Presented here are 30 T cell receptor beta chains from one specimen sequenced in a study of beta chain features in type 1 diabetes. Broader study findings: Significant though moderate, a shortening of TCRB CDR3s appeared in all four CD4+ subsets of Type 1 diabetes patients.

Expressed TCRB transcripts were sequenced, since all the RNA that had been isolated was reverse transcribed. Sequencing was performed with immunoSEQ multiplex PCR; in TCRdb, only in-frame clones are kept and a portion is missing. This table holds around 280,000 clones, over 14% found once. For these receptors, no antigen is known. The source material was naive CD4+ T cells from blood. These receptors originate from a man between 18 and 35 years old with type 1 diabetes.

This clone was observed a few times. The chain has TRBV29-1 and TRBJ2-7; 10 bases line up with TRBD1. The germline V gene has CDR1 SQVTM and CDR2 ANQGSEA. CDR3 length equals 14 residues. Trimming at V came to 4 bases and at J to 5 bases, leaving 8 bases not matched to a gene. The CDR3, as DNA: TGCAGCGTTGCTTTAAGACAGGGGGCGAACGAGCAGTACTTC. Its translation: CSVALRQGANEQYF.

The chain couples TRBV5-1 to TRBJ1-4, with D possibly being TRBD1 (5 bases). CDR3 length equals 15 residues. Per the germline V gene, CDR1 is SGHRS and CDR2 is YFSETQ. Trimming shortened V by 4 bases and J by 5 bases, and 15 bases separated the two germline ends. The CDR3 is CASSPWGGRNEKLFF. CDR3 bases: TGCGCCAGCAGCCCGTGGGGCGGCCGCAATGAAAAACTGTTTTTT.

This sequence joins TRBV28 and TRBJ2-1, with TRBD1 matching 9 bases. Germline-derived CDR1 and CDR2 are MDHEN and SYDVKM. The V and J ends lost 8 bases and 6 bases, in that order; junction bases with no gene match: 8. The CDR3 has 14 residues. The CDR3 protein is CASVGDRASNEQFF. The CDR3 DNA follows: TGTGCCAGCGTAGGGGACAGGGCGTCCAATGAGCAGTTCTTC.

CDR3 region: CASGASQETQYF. CDR3 DNA: TGTGCCAGCGGGGCTAGTCAAGAGACCCAGTACTTC. J is TRBJ2-5 and V is TRBV2, with TRBD1 as a possible D gene (5 bases). Germline-derived CDR1 and CDR2 are SNHLY and FYNNEI. The CDR3 covers 12 residues. V was shortened by 8 bases and J by 2 bases, with 9 bases between the two germline ends.

The V gene is TRBV29-1, the J gene TRBJ2-3; 10 nucleotides match TRBD2. Germline CDR1 reads SQVTM; CDR2 reads ANQGSEA. The V and J ends lost 4 bases and 0 bases, in that order; junction bases with no gene match: 13. This CDR3 is built from 18 residues. The CDR3 spells CSVAPLAGEFSSTDTQYF. As DNA, the CDR3 is TGCAGCGTTGCGCCGCTAGCGGGGGAATTTTCTAGCACAGATACGCAGTATTTT.

This clone turned up a few times. The chain uses TRBV19 and TRBJ2-1, with D possibly being TRBD2 (5 bases). V was trimmed by 7 bases and J by 5 bases, leaving 9 bases between them. The CDR3 runs to 12 residues. The V gene's germline CDR1 is LNHDA and CDR2 SQIVND (reference sequence). The chain's CDR3 is CASKRGNNEQFF. The DNA of the CDR3 is TGTGCCAGTAAGAGAGGGAACAATGAGCAGTTCTTC.

This clone occurred a few times. The V and J genes are TRBV4-2 and TRBJ2-1; D ambiguous. Germline CDR1 reads LGHNA; CDR2 reads YNFKEQ. V lost 0 bases to trimming and J lost 9 bases, with 12 bases between them. This CDR3 is built from 14 residues. CDR3 sequence (DNA): TGTGCCAGCAGCCAAGATCCTTCGGTAGTTGAGCAGTTCTTC. Protein sequence: CASSQDPSVVEQFF.

This clone was detected only a few times. The rearrangement joins TRBV18 to TRBJ1-1, with D perhaps matching TRBD1 (5 bases). The germline gives CDR1 KGHSH, CDR2 LQKENI. This CDR3 spans 13 amino acids. The V end was cut by 6 bases, the J end by 0 bases, with 8 bases between. CDR3 nucleotide sequence: TGTGCCAGCTCGACAGAAGTGAACACTGAAGCTTTCTTT. Its translation is CASSTEVNTEAFF.

The table lists this clone with a few counts. The genes are TRBV28 and TRBJ2-7, with TRBD1 identical over 9 bases. There are 15 residues in the CDR3. The V and J ends lost 3 bases and 6 bases, in that order; junction bases with no gene match: 9. Germline loops: CDR1 MDHEN, CDR2 SYDVKM. In DNA, the CDR3 is TGTGCCAGCAGTTTGGGGGACAGGGCATCTGGCGAGCAGTACTTC. Protein: CASSLGDRASGEQYF.

This clone was recorded a few times. The chain has TRBV4-1 and TRBJ1-6, with 8 bases matching TRBD1. The length of the CDR3 is 16 residues. From germline, CDR1 is MGHRA and CDR2 YSYEKL. With V trimmed by 1 base and J by 7 bases, 6 bases remained unmatched. The CDR3 bases are TGCGCCAGCAGCCAAGTCCCCAGGGGGCGAAATTCACCCCTCCACTTT. This translates into CASSQVPRGRNSPLHF.

This chain links TRBV5-6 with TRBJ1-1; D gene unclear. V shed 1 base and J shed 7 bases, with 5 bases lying between them. CDR1 and CDR2 (germline): SGHDT, YYEEEE. The CDR3 spans 11 residues. CDR3: CASSLMSEAFF. CDR3 coding DNA: TGTGCCAGCAGCTTGATGAGTGAAGCTTTCTTT.

The chain couples TRBV15 to TRBJ1-4, with a tentative D call TRBD1 (5 bases). The CDR3 spans 16 residues. From germline, CDR1 is LNHNV and CDR2 YYDKDF (reference sequence). Trimming shortened V by 0 bases and J by 0 bases, and 8 bases separated the two germline ends. The CDR3 DNA reads as TGTGCCACCAGCAGAGAAAACAGGCCAACTAATGAAAAACTGTTTTTT. This translates into CATSRENRPTNEKLFF.

The genes are TRBV2 and TRBJ2-3; D ambiguous. The V end lost 7 bases, the J end lost 5 bases, and 4 bases lay between the germline ends. CDR1 and CDR2 from the germline V gene are SNHLY and FYNNEI. The CDR3 totals 10 residues. This chain's CDR3 is CASNKDTQYF. The CDR3 nucleotides are TGTGCCAGCAACAAAGATACGCAGTATTTT.

This clone was counted a few times. The chain uses TRBV28 and TRBJ2-5; tentatively, D is TRBD1 (5 bases). V lost 4 bases to trimming and J lost 5 bases, with 8 bases between them. The CDR3 extends over 12 amino acids. Germline V gene lookup returns CDR1 MDHEN and CDR2 SYDVKM. The CDR3 sequence: CASSWGWETQYF. The CDR3 DNA reads as TGTGCCAGCAGTTGGGGCTGGGAGACCCAGTACTTC.

This chain uses TRBV10-3 with TRBJ2-3, with D tentatively TRBD2 (5 bases). The CDR3 length is 15 residues. Germline V gene sequence: CDR1 ENHRY, CDR2 SYGVKD. Trimming took 4 bases from V and 3 from J, leaving 14 bases between them. The CDR3 DNA follows: TGTGCCATCAGTGTTTCGGGAACCATGACAGATACGCAGTATTTT. This gives the protein CAISVSGTMTDTQYF.

J is TRBJ1-2 and V is TRBV5-1; 7 bases are a match to TRBD1. Germline-derived CDR1 and CDR2 are SGHRS and YFSETQ. The CDR3 contains 15 residues. V was pared by 4 bases and J by 2 bases, with 8 bases of the junction left unmatched. The CDR3 sequence is CASSARQGGNYGYTF. DNA for the CDR3: TGCGCCAGCAGCGCCCGACAGGGCGGAAACTATGGCTACACCTTC.

Only a few counts were recorded for this clone. The chain recombines TRBV19 with TRBJ2-6; the match to TRBD1 covers 11 bases. The CDR3 contains 16 residues. Germline V CDR1 and CDR2: LNHDA, SQIVND (reference sequence). J was trimmed by 13 bases and V by 5 bases; bases with no gene match: 13. The CDR3 nucleotides read TGTGCCAGTAGTCCCGGGACAGGGGGTGCGCCTAGAGTCCTGACTTTC. Translation gives CASSPGTGGAPRVLTF.

Only a few counts were recorded for this clone. The chain joins TRBV10-3 to TRBJ2-3, with D perhaps TRBD2 (5 bases). The CDR3 length is 12 residues. Between the trimmed V and J ends, which lost 11 bases and 3 bases, there was a span of 12 bases. The germline V gene has CDR1 ENHRY and CDR2 SYGVKD. CDR3 residues: CASTSGTDTQYF. As DNA, the CDR3 is TGTGCCTCAACCAGCGGTACAGATACGCAGTATTTT.

This clone was found a few times. The chain carries TRBV28 and TRBJ2-7, with 7 bases identical to TRBD2. Germline values: CDR1 MDHEN, CDR2 SYDVKM. The junction had 9 bases not matched to a gene; V was cut back by 10 bases and J by 0 bases. The CDR3 runs to 14 residues. CDR3 region: CAISTGGDSYEQYF. The DNA of the CDR3 is TGTGCCATTTCAACGGGAGGCGACTCCTACGAGCAGTACTTC.

V is TRBV30 and J is TRBJ1-5, with unresolved D. Germline values: CDR1 GTSNPN, CDR2 SVGIG (reference sequence). V was clipped by 4 bases and J by 1 base, with 11 bases between them. This CDR3 is built from 14 residues. CDR3 nucleotide sequence: TGTGCCTGGACTCCGGGAGGGAGCAATCAGCCCCAGCATTTT. It specifies CAWTPGGSNQPQHF.

The chain has TRBV5-1 and TRBJ1-1; maybe TRBD1 (6 bases). The CDR3 consists of 14 residues. CDR1 is SGHRS and CDR2 is YFSETQ in the germline V gene. Trimming shortened V by 2 bases and J by 0 bases, and 8 bases separated the two germline ends. CDR3 DNA: TGCGCCAGCAGCTTCGGACAGATGAACACTGAAGCTTTCTTT. Its protein is CASSFGQMNTEAFF.

The rearrangement uses TRBV30 and TRBJ1-2; the D is unclear. The germline V and J ends were trimmed by 0 bases and 8 bases, with 16 bases remaining between them. The CDR3 totals 14 residues. Germline lookup yields CDR1 GTSNPN and CDR2 SVGIG (reference sequence). The CDR3: CAWSVRAAAGGYTF. The CDR3 bases are TGTGCCTGGAGTGTAAGGGCAGCGGCAGGAGGCTACACCTTC.

The chain links TRBV7-2 to TRBJ2-2; D gene unclear. This CDR3 contains 15 residues. V gave up 3 bases and J gave up 1 base, with 9 bases separating them. Germline V gives CDR1 SGHTA, CDR2 FQGNSA. CDR3 amino acids: CASSLNSGNTGELFF. The CDR3 DNA is TGTGCCAGCAGCTTGAATTCCGGGAACACCGGGGAGCTGTTTTTT.

The chain couples TRBV11-2 to TRBJ2-5; TRBD2 matches at 7 bases. Germline V lookup: CDR1 SGHAT, CDR2 FQNNGV. This CDR3 spans 17 amino acids. The V segment lost 5 bases and the J segment 3 bases; nucleotides outside the gene matches: 15. CDR3 in amino acids: CASSPAGSLAEKETQYF. CDR3 nucleotide sequence: TGTGCCAGCAGCCCCGCCGGGAGTCTAGCGGAAAAAGAGACCCAGTACTTC.

V gene TRBV18 combines with J gene TRBJ2-7; D possibly corresponds to TRBD1 (7 bases). From germline, CDR1 is KGHSH and CDR2 LQKENI. The V end was cut by 6 bases, the J end by 4 bases, with 19 bases between. There are 15 residues in the CDR3. The CDR3 reads CASSPGGTATYEQYF. The CDR3 nucleotides read TGTGCCAGCTCCCCTGGAGGGACAGCCACGTACGAGCAGTACTTC.

The chain is built from TRBV2 and TRBJ1-2, with a possible D match to TRBD1 (6 bases). Germline CDR1 reads SNHLY; CDR2 reads FYNNEI. The ends were cut back, 3 bases at V and 8 bases at J, with 13 bases in the middle. This CDR3 comprises 13 residues. The CDR3 sequence is CASSEWGQDGYTF. CDR3 nucleotides: TGTGCCAGCAGTGAGTGGGGGCAGGACGGCTACACCTTC.

This clone was recorded a few times. The V call is TRBV20-1, the J call TRBJ2-7, with 7 bases that match TRBD1. The CDR3 spans 11 residues. V dropped 7 bases and J dropped 7; count of bases not matched to a gene: 7. Germline V gene lookup returns CDR1 DFQATT and CDR2 SNEGSKA (reference sequence). CDR3 coding DNA: TGCAGTGTCAGGGCGGACAGGGAGCAGTACTTC. This encodes CSVRADREQYF.

The chain joins TRBV28 to TRBJ1-5; D unresolved. The V gene lost 3 bases and the J gene lost 7 bases, with 7 bases spanning the gap. CDR1 is MDHEN, CDR2 SYDVKM, per germline. The CDR3 consists of 12 residues. This CDR3 reads CASSFAGQPQHF. CDR3 DNA: TGTGCCAGCAGTTTCGCGGGGCAGCCCCAGCATTTT.

The V and J genes are TRBV29-1 and TRBJ2-7; 9 bases match TRBD1. CDR1 and CDR2 (germline): SQVTM, ANQGSEA. V trimming: 5 bases; J trimming: 5 bases; junction bases outside the gene matches: 13. This CDR3 has 15 amino acids. The CDR3 reads CSVPKQGQGLNEQYF. CDR3 nucleotide sequence: TGCAGCGTTCCCAAACAGGGACAGGGACTTAACGAGCAGTACTTC.

This clone has only a few counts. This sequence joins TRBV19 and TRBJ2-2; 7 nucleotides match TRBD1. CDR1 is LNHDA and CDR2 is SQIVND in the germline V gene (reference sequence). The CDR3 runs 14 residues. V lost 5 bases to trimming and J lost 4 bases; unmatched junction nucleotides: 4. CDR3 loop: CASSSTGSTGELFF. CDR3 DNA sequence: TGTGCCAGTAGTTCGACAGGGAGCACCGGGGAGCTGTTTTTT. The full variable domain, completed using reference TRBV19 and TRBJ2-2, is DGGITQSPKYLFRKEGQNVTLSCEQNLNHDAMYWYRQDPGQGLRLIYYSQIVNDFQKGDIAEGYSVSREKKESFPLTVTSAQKNPTAFYLCASSSTGSTGELFFGEGSRLTVL.